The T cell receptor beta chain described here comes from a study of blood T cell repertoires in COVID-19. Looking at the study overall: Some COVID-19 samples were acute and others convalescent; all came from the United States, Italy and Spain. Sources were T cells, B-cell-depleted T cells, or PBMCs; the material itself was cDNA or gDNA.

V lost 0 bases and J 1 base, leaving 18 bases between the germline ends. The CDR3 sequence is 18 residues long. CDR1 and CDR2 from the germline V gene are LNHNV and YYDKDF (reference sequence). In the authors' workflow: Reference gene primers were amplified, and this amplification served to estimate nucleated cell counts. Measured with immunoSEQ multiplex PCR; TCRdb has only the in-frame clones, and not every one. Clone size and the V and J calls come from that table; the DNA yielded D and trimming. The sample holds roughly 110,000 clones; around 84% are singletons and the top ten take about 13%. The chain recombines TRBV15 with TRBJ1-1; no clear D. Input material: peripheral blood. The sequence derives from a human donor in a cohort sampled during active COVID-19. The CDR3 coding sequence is TGTGCCACCAGCAGAGATCACCCAGGTGTGACGTCGAACACTGAAGCTTTCTTT. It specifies CATSRDHPGVTSNTEAFF.